The 26 T cell receptor beta chains given below trace back to one sample, sequenced in a study of T cell responses to AZD1222 COVID-19 vaccine. The data were produced by immunoSEQ multiplex PCR, yet TCRdb's version contains in-frame clones alone and is incomplete. The table records fewer than 35,000 clones, roughly 92% of them present only once. The sequencing used peripheral blood, collected on day 0 of AZD1222 vaccination. These receptors were obtained from an adult in good health.

The V call is TRBV5-4, the J call TRBJ2-3, with 15 bases identical to TRBD2. V lost 4 bases, J lost 7 bases, and 7 bases stayed unmatched. Per the germline V gene, CDR1 is SGHNT and CDR2 is YYREEE (reference sequence). The length of the CDR3 is 16 residues. CDR3 sequence reads: CASSLGLAGGPYTQYF. In DNA form, the CDR3 reads TGTGCCAGCAGCCTCGGACTAGCGGGGGGGCCTTATACGCAGTATTTT.

A note on this clone: At one boundary the junction diverges from the germline segment, which might be a read error. The V call is TRBV11-2, the J call TRBJ1-1; maybe TRBD1 (5 bases). Per germline, CDR1 SGHAT and CDR2 FQNNGV. The CDR3 is 13 amino acids. DNA of the CDR3: TGTGCCAGCAGCTTAGTGCTCCAGGGCCCAATGTGCTTT. Protein sequence: CASSLVLQGPMCF.

J is TRBJ1-6 and V is TRBV30; D is undetermined. This CDR3 is 16 amino acids long. Looked up from germline, CDR1 is GTSNPN and CDR2 is SVGIG (reference sequence). The germline V and J ends were trimmed by 5 bases and 0 bases, with 14 bases remaining between them. The CDR3 bases are TGTGCCTGGGGACGCGGCTCCCTCTCCTATAATTCACCCCTCCACTTT. Residues: CAWGRGSLSYNSPLHF.

The V and J genes are TRBV9 and TRBJ1-1; 8 bases agree with TRBD1. The CDR3 is made up of 15 amino acids. The trim removed 4 bases at V and 1 base at J, leaving 6 bases unmatched. CDR1 is SGDLS, CDR2 YYNGEE, per germline. The CDR3 DNA is TGTGCCAGCAGCCTCCTCGGGACAGGGAACACTGAAGCTTTCTTT. It translates to CASSLLGTGNTEAFF. Drawing the rest from reference TRBV9 and TRBJ1-1, the complete variable domain is DSGVTQTPKHLITATGQRVTLRCSPRSGDLSVYWYQQSLDQGLQFLIQYYNGEERAKGNILERFSAQQFPDLHSELNLSSLELGDSALYFCASSLLGTGNTEAFFGQGTRLTVV.

The gene calls are TRBV28 and TRBJ1-1; D unclear. Germline V lookup: CDR1 MDHEN, CDR2 SYDVKM. The CDR3 has 13 residues. V dropped 10 bases and J dropped 0 bases, with 12 bases sitting between them. The DNA of the CDR3 is TGTGCCACCTCGGACGGGGTGAACACTGAAGCTTTCTTT. It is translated as CATSDGVNTEAFF.

This sequence joins TRBV6-5 and TRBJ1-5; TRBD1 might be the D (6 bases). V was shortened by 6 bases and J by 2 bases, with 11 bases between the two germline ends. CDR1 is MNHEY and CDR2 is SVGAGI in the germline V gene. The CDR3 has 14 amino acids. CDR3 bases: TGTGCCAGCAGCGACAGGTGGGGCAATCAGCCCCAGCATTTT. This translates into CASSDRWGNQPQHF.

The V call is TRBV11-3, the J call TRBJ2-6; D may be TRBD1 or TRBD2 (5 bases each). V lost 1 base, J lost 3 bases, and 10 bases lay in between. The CDR3 runs to 16 residues. The germline gives CDR1 SGHNT, CDR2 YENEEA. CDR3 sequence (DNA): TGTGCCAGCAGCTTAGTCGTGGGGGTTGGGGCCAACGTCCTGACTTTC. It specifies CASSLVVGVGANVLTF. The full variable domain, in which reference TRBV11-3 and TRBJ2-6 provide the parts outside the CDR3, is EAGVVQSPRYKIIEKKQPVAFWCNPISGHNTLYWYLQNLGQGPELLIRYENEEAVDDSQLPKDRFSAERLKGVDSTLKIQPAELGDSAVYLCASSLVVGVGANVLTFGAGSRLTVL.

This clone has just one count. The gene calls are TRBV27 and TRBJ2-7, with D maybe TRBD1 (6 bases). CDR1 MNHEY and CDR2 SMNVEV come from the germline V gene (reference sequence). V was shortened by 7 bases and J by 6 bases, with 10 bases between the two germline ends. The CDR3 runs to 11 residues. CDR3 bases: TGTGCCAGCACCTCAGGGGCCGAGCAGTACTTC. Protein: CASTSGAEQYF.

The J gene is TRBJ2-3, the V gene TRBV3-1 (or the pseudogene TRBV3-2); 15 bases are shared with TRBD2. The CDR3 is 18 amino acids. Germline CDR1 reads LGHDT; CDR2 reads YNNKEL (reference sequence). V trimming: 3 bases; J trimming: 2 bases; junction bases outside the gene matches: 6. DNA of the CDR3: TGTGCCAGCAGCCAGGGACTAGCGGGGGGATCCGTCACAGATACGCAGTATTTT. Translated: CASSQGLAGGSVTDTQYF.

The chain is built from TRBV4-1 and TRBJ2-5; D uncertain. This CDR3 spans 12 amino acids. Per the germline V gene, CDR1 is MGHRA and CDR2 is YSYEKL. Trimming took off 1 base at V and 3 bases at J, with 3 bases between the two ends. CDR3 nucleotide sequence: TGCGCCAGCAGCCAAGGAGAAGAGACCCAGTACTTC. Translation: CASSQGEETQYF.

The rearrangement uses TRBV6-5 and TRBJ2-7; no firm D call. V dropped 2 bases and J dropped 9 bases, with 5 bases sitting between them. The CDR3 loop spans 10 amino acids. The germline gives CDR1 MNHEY, CDR2 SVGAGI. CDR3 nucleotide sequence: TGTGCCAGCAGTTACGAGAGGCAGTACTTC. Translated, it gives CASSYERQYF.

The chain has TRBV19 and TRBJ2-2, with D possibly being TRBD2 (7 bases). The germline V gene has CDR1 LNHDA and CDR2 SQIVND (reference sequence). V was trimmed by 9 bases and J by 1 base, leaving 21 bases between them. The CDR3 totals 17 residues. In nucleotides, the CDR3 is TGTGCCAGCCGAGGGGGGGCGGGAACGTGGAACACCGGGGAGCTGTTTTTT. Protein product: CASRGGAGTWNTGELFF.

The chain has TRBV7-2 and TRBJ1-4; D is ambiguous. Germline V lookup: CDR1 SGHTA, CDR2 FQGNSA. V was pared by 5 bases and J by 5 bases, with 9 bases between. This CDR3 is 13 amino acids long. The DNA of the CDR3 is TGTGCCAGCAGCCTCATCCAAAATGAAAAACTGTTTTTT. Translation: CASSLIQNEKLFF.

The chain employs TRBV18 and TRBJ1-4; the D gene is possibly TRBD1 (5 bases). Germline V gives CDR1 KGHSH, CDR2 LQKENI. Trimming took 8 bases from V and 7 from J, leaving 20 bases between them. The CDR3 sequence is 15 residues long. CDR3 nucleotides: TGTGCCAGCAGCAAAGGGGCGACGGGGGGTGAAAAACTGTTTTTT. Amino acid sequence: CASSKGATGGEKLFF.

In its sample, this clone was seen once. The gene calls are TRBV5-1 and TRBJ2-1; possibly TRBD1 for D (5 bases). CDR3 length equals 14 residues. Germline assignment: CDR1 SGHRS and CDR2 YFSETQ. Trimming cost V 0 bases and J 7 bases, with 11 bases left between them. In nucleotides, the CDR3 is TGCGCCAGCAGCTTGGGGGGCGCACTTAATGAGCAGTTCTTC. Translation gives CASSLGGALNEQFF.

The chain uses TRBV5-1 and TRBJ1-1; the D gene is possibly TRBD1 (5 bases). V lost 2 bases to trimming and J lost 2 bases, with 13 bases between them. The germline gives CDR1 SGHRS, CDR2 YFSETQ. The CDR3 spans 15 residues. This CDR3 is CASSFQGSGNTEAFF. As DNA, the CDR3 is TGCGCCAGCAGCTTTCAGGGATCTGGAAACACTGAAGCTTTCTTT.

The chain combines TRBV18 with TRBJ1-2; D possibly corresponds to TRBD1 (5 bases). In germline, CDR1 is KGHSH, CDR2 LQKENI. Between the trimmed V and J ends, which lost 5 bases and 3 bases, there was a span of 16 bases. This CDR3 region has 15 residues. CDR3 sequence: CASSSQGRLDYGYTF. The CDR3 bases are TGTGCCAGCTCATCCCAGGGCCGTCTCGACTATGGCTACACCTTC.

V is TRBV5-4 and J is TRBJ1-3; no clear D gene. Germline CDR1 is SGHNT and CDR2 is YYREEE (reference sequence). V was shortened by 6 bases and J by 2 bases, with 15 bases between the two germline ends. The CDR3 spans 15 residues. The CDR3 here is CASKEDPGTGNTIYF. CDR3 bases: TGTGCCAGCAAAGAGGATCCGGGGACTGGAAACACCATATATTTT.

This chain uses TRBV10-3 with TRBJ1-5, with 7 bases fitting TRBD1. The J segment lost 5 bases and the V segment lost 6 bases, leaving 10 bases of the junction unmatched. Germline loops: CDR1 ENHRY, CDR2 SYGVKD. This CDR3 is 15 amino acids long. CDR3 sequence: CAISPDRSQDQPQHF. CDR3 nucleotide sequence: TGTGCCATCAGCCCGGACAGGAGTCAGGATCAGCCCCAGCATTTT.

V is TRBV5-1 and J is TRBJ2-5, with a weak D call TRBD2 (5 bases). V lost 1 base and J 5 bases, leaving 15 bases between the germline ends. The CDR3 consists of 15 residues. From germline, CDR1 is SGHRS and CDR2 YFSETQ. DNA of the CDR3: TGCGCCAGCAGCTTGAGGTCCGGGAAATATGAGACCCAGTACTTC. Protein product: CASSLRSGKYETQYF.

The genes are TRBV9 and TRBJ2-1; weak D call: TRBD1 (5 bases). Between the trimmed V and J ends, which lost 1 base and 3 bases, there was a span of 11 bases. CDR3 length equals 15 residues. In germline, CDR1 is SGDLS, CDR2 YYNGEE. The CDR3 DNA reads as TGTGCCAGCAGCGTAATAGGGGTCGGCTACAATGAGCAGTTCTTC. This codes for CASSVIGVGYNEQFF.

The chain has TRBV19 and TRBJ1-5; D gene uncertain. Germline V gene data show CDR1 as LNHDA and CDR2 as SQIVND (reference sequence). The CDR3 has 16 residues. V lost 6 bases and J lost 0, with 15 bases in between. CDR3 in amino acids: CASSQDGTYSNQPQHF. Here the CDR3 DNA reads TGTGCCAGTAGCCAGGACGGAACCTATAGCAATCAGCCCCAGCATTTT.

The CDR3 loop is CASGPGDAGQETQYF. CDR3 nucleotide sequence: TGTGCTAGTGGTCCGGGCGATGCGGGTCAAGAGACCCAGTACTTC. The chain carries TRBV12-5 and TRBJ2-5; D may be TRBD2 (5 bases). V dropped 5 bases and J dropped 2 bases, with 15 bases sitting between them. The CDR3 runs 15 residues. Germline CDR1 LGHNT, CDR2 FRNRAP.

The chain has TRBV5-4 and TRBJ2-7; weak D call: TRBD2 (6 bases). The CDR3 length is 12 residues. The V end was cut by 4 bases, the J end by 4 bases, with 9 bases between. Germline CDR1 SGHNT, CDR2 YYREEE (reference sequence). CDR3 nucleotides: TGTGCCAGCAGCCAGGAGGGTTACGAGCAGTACTTC. As protein: CASSQEGYEQYF. The complete variable domain, with remaining parts taken from reference TRBV5-4 and TRBJ2-7, reads ETGVTQSPTHLIKTRGQQVTLRCSSQSGHNTVSWYQQALGQGPQFIFQYYREEENGRGNFPPRFSGLQFPNYSSELNVNALELDDSALYLCASSQEGYEQYFGPGTRLTVT.

The rearrangement joins TRBV27 to TRBJ2-7; tentatively, D is TRBD1 (6 bases). Trimming stripped 5 bases from V and 5 bases from J, with 19 bases between. This CDR3 region has 15 residues. The germline V gene encodes CDR1 MNHEY and CDR2 SMNVEV (reference sequence). CDR3 DNA sequence: TGTGCCAGCAGTGGACGGACAGCCCTGGGGGACGAGCAGTACTTC. This codes for CASSGRTALGDEQYF.

V and J are TRBV12-5 and TRBJ2-7, with D unresolved. The germline CDR1 and CDR2 sequences are LGHNT and FRNRAP. The CDR3 totals 12 residues. With 7 bases removed from V and 2 bases from J, the gap between germline ends came to 9 bases. CDR3 residues: CASAGQAYEQYF. CDR3 bases: TGTGCTAGTGCCGGCCAAGCCTACGAGCAGTACTTC.